This T cell receptor (beta chain) was retrieved from a study of early T cells in non-severe SARS-CoV-2 infection. At the level of the study: Sequencing of bulk RNA from unsorted whole blood was done, without chain pairing.

This CDR3 is built from 11 residues. V gave up 5 bases and J gave up 5 bases, with 5 bases separating them. Germline assignment: CDR1 MDHEN and CDR2 SYDVKM. Each single cDNA molecule received a unique molecular identifier. TCRdb processed the 5' RACE reads anew with MiXCR; each CDR3 protein has one entry. The data contain under 70,000 distinct CDR3 sequences, 4.5% to 7% of them singletons. This clonotype was detected a few times. The J gene is TRBJ2-3, the V gene TRBV28; D unresolved. The receptor comes from an adult who was a healthcare worker with PCR-confirmed SARS-CoV-2 infection or an uninfected control (not recorded which). Sequencing was performed on whole blood. CDR3 coding DNA: TGTGCCAGCAGTCCCCAAGATACGCAGTATTTT. It yields the protein CASSPQDTQYF.